This T cell receptor beta chain was sequenced in a study of beta chain features in type 1 diabetes. Across the whole study: No age, gender or cell yield differences were seen between patients and healthy donors. Study findings and constraints: cDNA-based sequencing might over-represent cells highly expressing TCR. The study found fewer insertions and more deletions at VDJ junctions in type 1 diabetes patients.

Investigators reverse transcribed all isolated RNA, so they sequenced expressed TCRB transcripts. The protocol was immunoSEQ multiplex PCR, while the TCRdb copy is restricted to in-frame clones and leaves out a portion. This sample has roughly 500,000 clones, with about 30% found just once. Trimming took 4 bases from V and 4 from J, leaving 16 bases between them. The CDR3 consists of 15 residues. Germline values: CDR1 SGHTA, CDR2 FQGNSA. Using CD45RO/CCR7/CD25/CD127/CD95/CD27, CD4+ naive, central memory, regulatory and stem cell-like memory cells were sorted. Worth noting for this clone: The antigen remains unidentified.

This receptor was taken from a man between 18 and 35 years old in good health. V and J are TRBV7-2 and TRBJ2-5; possible D gene TRBD1, 5 bases. The sequenced sample consisted of naive CD4+ T cells from blood. The CDR3 region is CASSSGPPGRETQYF. DNA for the CDR3: TGTGCCAGCAGCTCCGGCCCCCCAGGGCGAGAGACCCAGTACTTC.